At least ten counts were recorded for the clone carrying this TCR beta chain. These data belong to a study of breast tumors, draining lymph nodes, adjacent tissues. TCRdb itself ran the multiplex PCR reads through MiXCR, one entry per CDR3 protein. The sample lists about 89,000 distinct CDR3 sequences, approximately 29% occurring once. Breast cancer patients provided tissue from their axillary draining lymph nodes. The TCR was taken from a female donor with breast cancer. Some clones in this sample may be carry-over from other donors' samples. The sequencing sample was made of axillary lymph node tissue.

CDR3 nucleotide sequence: TGCGCCAGCAGCCAAAACAAGTTGGGGTACAATGAGCAGTTCTTC. Protein: CASSQNKLGYNEQFF. V and J are TRBV4-1 and TRBJ2-1; no clear D. The CDR3 is 15 amino acids. CDR1 and CDR2 from the germline V gene are MGHRA and YSYEKL. V was clipped by 2 bases and J by 4 bases, with 12 bases between them.